The following is a T cell receptor beta chain sequence with its context. Naive CD8 cells lacked CD45RO and underwent positive selection for CCR7, leaving out terminally differentiated effector memory CD45RA+ cells. The sample is drawn from a study of shared clonotypes between healthy human individuals. Turning to the study itself: With ages of 18 to 49, the donors were two women and a few men. CD8 memory received one plate per donor, CD8 naive two, CD4 memory three and CD4 naive three.

This CDR3 is built from 15 residues. Trimming took 3 bases from V and 5 from J; bases not matched to a gene: 9. Germline V CDR1 and CDR2: SEHNR, FQNEAQ (reference sequence). The method was immunoSEQ multiplex PCR; TCRdb's version includes in-frame clones alone and lacks a portion of them. This table has about 2.2 million clones, over 85% appearing once. The rearrangement links TRBV7-9 to TRBJ2-5; 7 nucleotides align to TRBD2. Sequences were obtained from naive CD8+ T cells from PBMCs. The clonotype was recovered from a man younger than 35 in good health. Some clones in this sample may be carry-over from other donors' samples. CDR3 amino acids: CASSFAGVGGETQYF. DNA of the CDR3: TGTGCCAGCAGCTTTGCGGGAGTCGGTGGGGAGACCCAGTACTTC.